This T cell receptor beta chain was found in a study of T cells in Graves' hyperthyroidism and ophthalmopathy. In germline, CDR1 is SEHNR, CDR2 FQNEAQ (reference sequence). The CDR3 is made up of 15 amino acids. The J segment lost 4 bases and the V segment lost 5 bases, leaving 11 bases of the junction unmatched. Cells are PBMCs isolated from around 10 ml of fresh blood. RNA transcripts yielded amplified TCR beta CDR3 regions. TCR CDR3 underwent first-round RT-PCR with the HTBI primer set. TCRdb ran MiXCR on the multiplex PCR reads and lists one entry per CDR3 protein. There are about 290,000 distinct CDR3 sequences in the sample; 12% to 15% occur only once, and 7.9% lies in the top ten.

The sample was blood. The V call is TRBV7-9, the J call TRBJ2-7; 7 nucleotides agree with TRBD1. The sequence came from a woman aged 40 to 55 with Graves' hyperthyroidism. As DNA, the CDR3 is TGTGCCAGCAGCACCCAGACAGGGTCGGAGTACGAGCAGTACTTC. The encoded protein is CASSTQTGSEYEQYF. The variable domain in full, with the rest retrieved from reference TRBV7-9 and TRBJ2-7, is DTGVSQNPRHKITKRGQNVTFRCDPISEHNRLYWYRQTLGQGPEFLTYFQNEAQLEKSRLLSDRFSAERPKGSFSTLEIQRTEQGDSAMYLCASSTQTGSEYEQYFGPGTRLTVT.